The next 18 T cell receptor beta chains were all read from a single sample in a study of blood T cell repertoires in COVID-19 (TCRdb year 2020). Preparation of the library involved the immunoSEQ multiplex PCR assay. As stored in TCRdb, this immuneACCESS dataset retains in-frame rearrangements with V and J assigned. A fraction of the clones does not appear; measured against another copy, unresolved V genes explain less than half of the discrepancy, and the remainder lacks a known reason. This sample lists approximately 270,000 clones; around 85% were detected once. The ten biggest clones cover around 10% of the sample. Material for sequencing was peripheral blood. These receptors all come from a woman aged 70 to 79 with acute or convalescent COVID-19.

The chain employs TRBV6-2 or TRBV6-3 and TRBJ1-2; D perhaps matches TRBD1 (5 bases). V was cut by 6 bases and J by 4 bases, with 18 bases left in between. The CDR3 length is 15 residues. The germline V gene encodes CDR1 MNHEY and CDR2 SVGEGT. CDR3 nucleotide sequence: TGTGCCAGCAGCCGGGGCGGGGAGAGAGGCTATGGCTACACCTTC. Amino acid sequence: CASSRGGERGYGYTF.

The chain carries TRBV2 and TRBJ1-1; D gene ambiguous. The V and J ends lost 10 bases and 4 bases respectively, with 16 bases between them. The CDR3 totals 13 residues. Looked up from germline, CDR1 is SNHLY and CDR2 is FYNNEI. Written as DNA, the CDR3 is TGTGCCACCGGGAGGGAGGTCGGCACTGAAGCTTTCTTT. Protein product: CATGREVGTEAFF.

In DNA, the CDR3 is TGTGCCAGCAGCTTAGATAGGACTAGCGGGGTCTACGAGCAGTACTTC. It translates to CASSLDRTSGVYEQYF. The rearrangement links TRBV11-2 to TRBJ2-7, with TRBD2 matching 12 bases. V trimming: 0 bases; J trimming: 3 bases; junction bases outside the gene matches: 3. Looked up from germline, CDR1 is SGHAT and CDR2 is FQNNGV. The CDR3 runs 16 residues.

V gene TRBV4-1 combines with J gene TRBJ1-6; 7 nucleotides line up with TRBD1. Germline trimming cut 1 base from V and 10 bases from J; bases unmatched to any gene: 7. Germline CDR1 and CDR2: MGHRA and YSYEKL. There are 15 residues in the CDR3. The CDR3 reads CASSQGNRGNSPLHF. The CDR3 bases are TGCGCCAGCAGCCAAGGGAACAGGGGAAACTCACCCCTCCACTTT.

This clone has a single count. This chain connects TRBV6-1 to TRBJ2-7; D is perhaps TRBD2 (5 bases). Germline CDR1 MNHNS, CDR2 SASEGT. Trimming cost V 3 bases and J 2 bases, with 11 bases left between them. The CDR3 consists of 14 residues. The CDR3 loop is CASSDRTFTYEQYF. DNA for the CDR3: TGTGCCAGCAGTGACCGGACTTTCACCTACGAGCAGTACTTC.

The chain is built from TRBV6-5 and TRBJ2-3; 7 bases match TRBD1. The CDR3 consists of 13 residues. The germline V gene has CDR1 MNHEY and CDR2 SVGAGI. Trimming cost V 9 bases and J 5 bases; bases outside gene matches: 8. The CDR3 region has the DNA TGTGCCAGTTACAGGGGTGAGGGAGATACGCAGTATTTT. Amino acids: CASYRGEGDTQYF.

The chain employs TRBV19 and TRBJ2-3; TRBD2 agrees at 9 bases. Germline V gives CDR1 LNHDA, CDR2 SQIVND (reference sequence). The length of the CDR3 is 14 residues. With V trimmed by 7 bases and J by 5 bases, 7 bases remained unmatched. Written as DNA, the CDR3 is TGTGCCAGTAATCGGCGGGGGGGAGTAGATACGCAGTATTTT. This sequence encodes CASNRRGGVDTQYF. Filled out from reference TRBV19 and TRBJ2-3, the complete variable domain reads DGGITQSPKYLFRKEGQNVTLSCEQNLNHDAMYWYRQDPGQGLRLIYYSQIVNDFQKGDIAEGYSVSREKKESFPLTVTSAQKNPTAFYLCASNRRGGVDTQYFGPGTRLTVL.

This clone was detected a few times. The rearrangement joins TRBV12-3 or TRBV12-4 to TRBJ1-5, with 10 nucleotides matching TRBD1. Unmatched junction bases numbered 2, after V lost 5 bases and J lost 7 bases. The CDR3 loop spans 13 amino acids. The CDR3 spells CASSPTGGQPQHF. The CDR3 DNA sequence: TGTGCCAGCAGTCCGACAGGGGGCCAGCCCCAGCATTTT.

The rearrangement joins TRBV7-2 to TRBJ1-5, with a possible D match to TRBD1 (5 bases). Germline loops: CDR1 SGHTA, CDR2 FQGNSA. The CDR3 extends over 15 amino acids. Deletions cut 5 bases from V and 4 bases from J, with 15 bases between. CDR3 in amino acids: CASSRDGGANQPQHF. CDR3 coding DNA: TGTGCCAGCAGCCGTGACGGTGGGGCAAATCAGCCCCAGCATTTT. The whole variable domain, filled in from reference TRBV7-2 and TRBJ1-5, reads GAGVSQSPSNKVTEKGKDVELRCDPISGHTALYWYRQSLGQGLEFLIYFQGNSAPDKSGLPSDRFSAERTGGSVSTLTIQRTQQEDSAVYLCASSRDGGANQPQHFGDGTRLSIL.

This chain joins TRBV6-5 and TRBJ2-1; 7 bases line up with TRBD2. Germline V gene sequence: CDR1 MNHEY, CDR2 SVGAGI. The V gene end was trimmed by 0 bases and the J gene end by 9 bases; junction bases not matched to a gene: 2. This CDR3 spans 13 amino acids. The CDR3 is CASSYSGGGEQFF. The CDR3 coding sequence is TGTGCCAGCAGTTACTCTGGGGGGGGTGAGCAGTTCTTC.

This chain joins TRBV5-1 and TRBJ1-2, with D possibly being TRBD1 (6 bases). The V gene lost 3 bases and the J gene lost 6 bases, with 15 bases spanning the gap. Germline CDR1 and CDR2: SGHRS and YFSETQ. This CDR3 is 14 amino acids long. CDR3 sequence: CASSSNPQGNGYTF. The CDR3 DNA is TGCGCCAGCAGCTCGAACCCACAGGGCAATGGCTACACCTTC.

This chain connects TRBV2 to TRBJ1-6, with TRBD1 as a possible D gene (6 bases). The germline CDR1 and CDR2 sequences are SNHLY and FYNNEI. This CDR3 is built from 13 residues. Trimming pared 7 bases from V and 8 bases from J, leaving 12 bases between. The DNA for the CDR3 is TGTGCCAGCATGGACAGTTCCTATTCACCCCTCCACTTT. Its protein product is CASMDSSYSPLHF.

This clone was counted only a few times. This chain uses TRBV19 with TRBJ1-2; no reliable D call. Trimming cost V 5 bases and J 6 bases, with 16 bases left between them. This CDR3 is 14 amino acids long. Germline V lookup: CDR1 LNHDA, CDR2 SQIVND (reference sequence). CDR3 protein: CASSGWPAGHGYTF. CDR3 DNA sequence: TGTGCCAGTAGTGGCTGGCCCGCGGGCCATGGCTACACCTTC.

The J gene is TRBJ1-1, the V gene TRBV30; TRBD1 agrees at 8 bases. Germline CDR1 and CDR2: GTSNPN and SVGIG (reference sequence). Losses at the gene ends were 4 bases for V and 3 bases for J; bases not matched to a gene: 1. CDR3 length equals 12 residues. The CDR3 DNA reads TGTGCCTGGAAGGACAGGGACACTGAAGCTTTCTTT. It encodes CAWKDRDTEAFF.

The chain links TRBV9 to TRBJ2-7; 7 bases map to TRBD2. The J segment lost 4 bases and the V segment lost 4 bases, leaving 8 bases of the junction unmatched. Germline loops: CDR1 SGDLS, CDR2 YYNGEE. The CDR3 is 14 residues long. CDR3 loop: CASSPSGTHYEQYF. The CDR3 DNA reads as TGTGCCAGCAGCCCAAGCGGGACCCATTACGAGCAGTACTTC.

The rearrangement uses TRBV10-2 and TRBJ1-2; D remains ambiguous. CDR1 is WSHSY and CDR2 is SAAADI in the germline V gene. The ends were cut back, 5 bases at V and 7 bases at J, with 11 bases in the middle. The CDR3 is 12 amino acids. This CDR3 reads CASSPKRSGYTF. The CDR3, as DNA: TGCGCCAGCAGTCCAAAGAGGTCTGGCTACACCTTC.

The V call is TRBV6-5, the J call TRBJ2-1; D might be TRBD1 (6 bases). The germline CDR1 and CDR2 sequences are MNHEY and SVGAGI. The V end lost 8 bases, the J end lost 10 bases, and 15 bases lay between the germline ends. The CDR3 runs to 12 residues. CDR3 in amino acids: CASGLRGREQFF. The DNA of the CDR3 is TGTGCCAGCGGCCTCAGGGGCCGCGAGCAGTTCTTC.

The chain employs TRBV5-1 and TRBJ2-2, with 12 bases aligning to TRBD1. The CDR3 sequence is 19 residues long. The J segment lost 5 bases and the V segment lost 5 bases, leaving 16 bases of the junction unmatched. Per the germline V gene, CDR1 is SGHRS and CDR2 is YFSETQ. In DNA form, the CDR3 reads TGCGCCAGCAGAAAAGGGACAGGGGGCCCTCCTCCCTTAACCGGGGAGCTGTTTTTT. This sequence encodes CASRKGTGGPPPLTGELFF. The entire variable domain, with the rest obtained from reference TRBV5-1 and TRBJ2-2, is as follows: KAGVTQTPRYLIKTRGQQVTLSCSPISGHRSVSWYQQTPGQGLQFLFEYFSETQRNKGNFPGRFSGRQFSNSRSEMNVSTLELGDSALYLCASRKGTGGPPPLTGELFFGEGSRLTVL.